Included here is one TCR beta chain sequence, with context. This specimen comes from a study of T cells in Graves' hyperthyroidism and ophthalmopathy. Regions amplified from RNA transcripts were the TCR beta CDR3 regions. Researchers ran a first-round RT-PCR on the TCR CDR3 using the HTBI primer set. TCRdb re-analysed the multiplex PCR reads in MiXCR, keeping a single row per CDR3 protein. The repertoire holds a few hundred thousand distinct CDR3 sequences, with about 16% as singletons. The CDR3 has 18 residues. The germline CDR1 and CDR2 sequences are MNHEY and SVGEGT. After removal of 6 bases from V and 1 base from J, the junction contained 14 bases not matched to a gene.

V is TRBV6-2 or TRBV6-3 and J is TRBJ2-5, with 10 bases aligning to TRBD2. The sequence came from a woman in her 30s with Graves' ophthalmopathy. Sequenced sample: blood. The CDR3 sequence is CASRAGLARPATQETQYF. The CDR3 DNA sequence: TGTGCCAGCAGAGCGGGACTAGCGAGGCCGGCTACCCAAGAGACCCAGTACTTC.